The 3 T cell receptor beta chains reported below all come from one sample, sequenced in a study of T cells after yellow fever vaccination. TCRdb itself ran the 5' RACE reads through MiXCR, one entry per CDR3 protein. Of about 240,000 distinct CDR3 sequences in the sample, 6.9% were seen once. Sample: CD4+ T cells sorted from PBMCs, taken 15 days after the yellow fever booster vaccination. All receptors come from a man aged 30-40 years who received the YFV17D yellow fever vaccine.

Ten or more counts support this clonotype. The V gene is TRBV28, the J gene TRBJ2-1; a weak D match, TRBD2 (6 bases). CDR1 is MDHEN and CDR2 is SYDVKM in the germline V gene. CDR3 length: 14 residues. V was shortened by 5 bases and J by 7 bases, with 15 bases between the two germline ends. The CDR3 sequence: CASSGQRVGNEQFF. For the CDR3, the DNA is TGTGCCAGCAGTGGGCAGCGGGTAGGGAATGAGCAGTTCTTC.

This clonotype has a handful of counts. This chain joins TRBV3-1 and TRBJ1-5, with D unclear. Trimming cost V 0 bases and J 2 bases, with 5 bases left between them. CDR3 length equals 14 residues. In germline, CDR1 is LGHDT, CDR2 YNNKEL (reference sequence). As DNA, the CDR3 is TGTGCCAGCAGCCAAGATCCGGGCAATCAGCCCCAGCATTTT. Translation gives CASSQDPGNQPQHF.

This chain connects TRBV6-1 to TRBJ2-1; 12 nucleotides agree with TRBD2. CDR3 length equals 14 residues. Unmatched junction bases numbered 8, after V lost 7 bases and J lost 10 bases. Germline lookup yields CDR1 MNHNS and CDR2 SASEGT. CDR3 sequence reads: CASTPSGRDTEQFF. DNA for the CDR3: TGTGCCAGCACCCCTAGCGGGAGGGATACAGAGCAGTTCTTC.